What follows is one TCR beta chain and its context. Its specificity is unknown. The data stem from a study of PD-L1 blockade in urothelial cancer. Study-wide background: Blood yielded a median of around 140,000 T cells per sample. General observations from the study: Durable benefit was linked to greater 3-week expansion of tumor-associated blood clones.

The method was immunoSEQ multiplex PCR; TCRdb's version includes in-frame clones alone and lacks a portion of them. The sample has tens of thousands of clones, approximately 80% seen once. The germline gives CDR1 SGHRS, CDR2 YFSETQ. J was trimmed by 0 bases and V by 4 bases; bases with no gene match: 15. The CDR3 is 18 amino acids. Time point specified: pretreatment peripheral blood. This sample comprised PBMCs, obtained around atezolizumab (anti-PD-L1) treatment. The clonotype comes from a man between 65 and 85 years old with urothelial cancer. This sequence joins TRBV5-1 and TRBJ2-7, with 8 bases matching TRBD1. The CDR3 region is CASSPGTGQGFSSYEQYF. The DNA for the CDR3 is TGCGCCAGCAGCCCCGGGACAGGTCAGGGATTTAGCTCCTACGAGCAGTACTTC.